The TCR beta chain under discussion was sequenced for a study of CD8+ T cells in alopecia areata. Findings and limits, study-wide: It was lesional scalp, especially alopecia totalis/universalis, that showed higher clonality than normal scalp. Tofacitinib significantly brought down scalp clonality and expanded CD8+ clones among top 100.

Sequencing used cDNA as its template, made by extracting RNA and reverse transcribing it. The table came from immunoSEQ multiplex PCR; TCRdb's copy has only in-frame clones and leaves some out. The profile shows about 200,000 clones, about three fifths of them singletons. The CDR3 runs to 15 residues. Trimming cost V 3 bases and J 6 bases; bases outside gene matches: 11. CDR1 and CDR2 from the germline V gene are SQVTM and ANQGSEA. As concerns this clone: Its antigen is as yet unknown.

Treatment here: oral pan-JAK inhibitor, 5-10 mg twice daily. PBMCs yielded sorted CD4+ and CD8+ T cells. The sequence came from a human donor with alopecia areata. V usage is TRBV29-1 and J usage is TRBJ2-5; 9 bases line up with TRBD2. The starting material was CD4+ T cells sorted from blood, obtained at week 4, from a patient treated with tofacitinib. The CDR3, as DNA: TGCAGCGTTGACGTTGCGCGGGGGGGCGGGAAGACCCAGTACTTC. It codes for CSVDVARGGGKTQYF.